This T cell receptor beta chain was sequenced in a study of T-cell memory formation after mild COVID-19. Using its own MiXCR run on the 5' RACE reads, TCRdb lists one record per CDR3 protein. The top ten clones hold around 3.9% of a sample with 150,000 to 200,000 distinct CDR3 sequences, approximately 17% of them seen once. This clonotype was observed a few times. Its antigen is still unknown. Regarding the study as a whole: There was a balanced CD4/CD8 profile in clones contracting day 15 to 85, and later expanders leaned CD4+.

Sequencing input: PBMCs or a T cell subset sorted from them (not recorded which). This TCR derives from a man aged 18 to 30 who had mild COVID-19 (a few samples of this study predate the infection). Cell type and time point are not known.

Here the CDR3 reads CASSLAPEGVGGNEQFF. The CDR3 nucleotides read TGTGCCAGCAGCTTAGCCCCGGAGGGGGTTGGCGGCAATGAGCAGTTCTTC. V usage is TRBV7-2 and J usage is TRBJ2-1, with D possibly being TRBD1 or TRBD2 (6 bases each). The CDR3 is 17 amino acids. Germline V gives CDR1 SGHTA, CDR2 FQGNSA. Trimming left V 0 bases short and J 6 bases short, with 18 bases between.